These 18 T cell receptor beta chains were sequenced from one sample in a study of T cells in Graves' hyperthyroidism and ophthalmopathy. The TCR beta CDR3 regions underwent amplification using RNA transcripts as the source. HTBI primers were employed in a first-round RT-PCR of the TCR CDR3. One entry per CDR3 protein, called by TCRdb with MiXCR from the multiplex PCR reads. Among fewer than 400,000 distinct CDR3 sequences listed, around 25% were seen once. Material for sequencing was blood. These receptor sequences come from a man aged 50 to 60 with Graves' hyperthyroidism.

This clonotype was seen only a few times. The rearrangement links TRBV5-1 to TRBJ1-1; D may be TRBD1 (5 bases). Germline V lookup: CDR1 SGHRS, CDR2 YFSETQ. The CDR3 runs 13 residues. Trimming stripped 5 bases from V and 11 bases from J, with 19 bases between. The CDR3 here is CASRRDGSALAFF. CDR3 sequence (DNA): TGCGCCAGCAGGCGGGACGGGTCGGCCTTGGCTTTCTTT.

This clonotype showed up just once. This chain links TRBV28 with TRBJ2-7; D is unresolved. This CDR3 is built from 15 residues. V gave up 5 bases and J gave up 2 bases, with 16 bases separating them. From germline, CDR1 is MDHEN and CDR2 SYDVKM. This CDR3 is CASSPRALSAYEQYF. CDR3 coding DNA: TGTGCCAGCAGTCCCCGAGCCCTATCGGCCTACGAGCAGTACTTC. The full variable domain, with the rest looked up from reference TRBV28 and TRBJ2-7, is DVKVTQSSRYLVKRTGEKVFLECVQDMDHENMFWYRQDPGLGLRLIYFSYDVKMKEKGDIPEGYSVSREKKERFSLILESASTNQTSMYLCASSPRALSAYEQYFGPGTRLTVT.

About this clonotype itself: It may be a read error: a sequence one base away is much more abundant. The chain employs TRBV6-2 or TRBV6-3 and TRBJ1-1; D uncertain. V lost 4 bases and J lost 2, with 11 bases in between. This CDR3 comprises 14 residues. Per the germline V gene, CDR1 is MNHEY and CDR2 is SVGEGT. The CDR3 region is CASSLRALNTEAFF. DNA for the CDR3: TGTGCCAGCAGTTTAAGGGCTCTTAACACTGAAGCTTTCTTT.

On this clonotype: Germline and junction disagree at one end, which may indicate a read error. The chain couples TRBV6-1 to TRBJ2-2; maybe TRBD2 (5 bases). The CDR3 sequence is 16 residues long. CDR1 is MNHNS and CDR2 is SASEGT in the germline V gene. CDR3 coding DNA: TGTGCCACCAGTGATTTGAAGGGTCGGGGCACCGGGGAGCTGTTTTTT. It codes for CATSDLKGRGTGELFF.

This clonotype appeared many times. CDR3 amino acids: CASSLIQGVSGIGSYEQYF. The CDR3, as DNA: TGTGCCAGCAGCTTAATCCAGGGTGTGAGCGGGATAGGCTCCTACGAGCAGTACTTC. The genes are TRBV7-9 and TRBJ2-7; 7 bases line up with TRBD2. Germline lookup yields CDR1 SEHNR and CDR2 FQNEAQ (reference sequence). CDR3 size: 19 residues. V dropped 2 bases and J dropped 0; count of bases not matched to a gene: 16.

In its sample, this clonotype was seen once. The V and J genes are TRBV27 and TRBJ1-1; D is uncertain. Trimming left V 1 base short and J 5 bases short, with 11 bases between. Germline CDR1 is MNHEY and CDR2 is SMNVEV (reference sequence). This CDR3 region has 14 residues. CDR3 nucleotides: TGTGCCAGCAGTTTATTAGGGCGAGGGACTGAAGCTTTCTTT. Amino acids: CASSLLGRGTEAFF.

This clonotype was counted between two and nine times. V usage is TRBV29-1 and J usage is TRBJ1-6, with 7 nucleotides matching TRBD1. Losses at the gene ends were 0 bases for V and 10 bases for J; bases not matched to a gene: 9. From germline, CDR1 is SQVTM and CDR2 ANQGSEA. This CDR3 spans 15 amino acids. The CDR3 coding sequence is TGCAGCGTTGAAGAAGGGAGACAGGGCGGGTCACCCCTCCACTTT. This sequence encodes CSVEEGRQGGSPLHF.

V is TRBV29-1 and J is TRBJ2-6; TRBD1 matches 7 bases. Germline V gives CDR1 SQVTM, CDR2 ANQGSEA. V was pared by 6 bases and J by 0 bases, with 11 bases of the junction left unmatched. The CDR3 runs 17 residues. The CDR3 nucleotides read TGCAGCGTCACAGGGGCAAAGGGGGACTCTGGGGCCAACGTCCTGACTTTC. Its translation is CSVTGAKGDSGANVLTF.

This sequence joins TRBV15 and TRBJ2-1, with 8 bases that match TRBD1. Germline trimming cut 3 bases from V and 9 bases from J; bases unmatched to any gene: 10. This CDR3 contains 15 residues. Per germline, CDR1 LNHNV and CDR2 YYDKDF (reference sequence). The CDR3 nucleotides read TGTGCCACCAGCAGTAACAGGGGGATGATCAGTGAGCAGTTCTTC. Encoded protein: CATSSNRGMISEQFF.

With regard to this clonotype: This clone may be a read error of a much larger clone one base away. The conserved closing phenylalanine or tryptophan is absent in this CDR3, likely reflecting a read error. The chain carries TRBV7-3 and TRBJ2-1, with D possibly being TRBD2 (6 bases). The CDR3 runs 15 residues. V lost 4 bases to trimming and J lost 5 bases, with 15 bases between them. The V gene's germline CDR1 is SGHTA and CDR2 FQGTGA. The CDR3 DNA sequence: TGTGCCAGCAGCTCGGAGGGCTACTGGGACAATGAGCAGTTCGTC. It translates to CASSSEGYWDNEQFV.

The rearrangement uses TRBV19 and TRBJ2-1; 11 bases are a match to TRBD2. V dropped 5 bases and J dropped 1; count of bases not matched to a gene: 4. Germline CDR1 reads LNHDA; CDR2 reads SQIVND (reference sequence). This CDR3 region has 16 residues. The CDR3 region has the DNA TGTGCCAGTAGTCAACTAGCGGGAGTGTCCTACAATGAGCAGTTCTTC. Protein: CASSQLAGVSYNEQFF.

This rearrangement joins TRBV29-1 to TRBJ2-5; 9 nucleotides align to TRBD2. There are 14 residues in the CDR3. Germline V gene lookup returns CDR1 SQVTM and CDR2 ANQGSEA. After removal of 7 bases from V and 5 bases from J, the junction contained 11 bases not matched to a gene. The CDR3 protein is CSATHAGGGETQYF. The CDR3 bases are TGCAGCGCTACACACGCGGGGGGGGGGGAGACCCAGTACTTC.

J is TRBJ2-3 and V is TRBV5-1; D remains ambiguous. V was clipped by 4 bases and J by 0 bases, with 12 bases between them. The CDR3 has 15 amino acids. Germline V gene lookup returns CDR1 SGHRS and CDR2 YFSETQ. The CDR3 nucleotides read TGCGCCAGCAGCCCTAAAACGGGTAGCACAGATACGCAGTATTTT. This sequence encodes CASSPKTGSTDTQYF.

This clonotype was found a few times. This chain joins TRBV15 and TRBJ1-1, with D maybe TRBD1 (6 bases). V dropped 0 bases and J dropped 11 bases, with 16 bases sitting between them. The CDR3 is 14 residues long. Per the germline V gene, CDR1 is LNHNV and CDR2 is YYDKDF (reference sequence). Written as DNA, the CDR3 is TGTGCCACCAGCAGAGAAGGGACACTAGATCGTGCTTTCTTT. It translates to CATSREGTLDRAFF. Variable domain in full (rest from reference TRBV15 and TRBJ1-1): DAMVIQNPRYQVTQFGKPVTLSCSQTLNHNVMYWYQQKSSQAPKLLFHYYDKDFNNEADTPDNFQSRRPNTSFCFLDIRSPGLGDTAMYLCATSREGTLDRAFFGQGTRLTVV.

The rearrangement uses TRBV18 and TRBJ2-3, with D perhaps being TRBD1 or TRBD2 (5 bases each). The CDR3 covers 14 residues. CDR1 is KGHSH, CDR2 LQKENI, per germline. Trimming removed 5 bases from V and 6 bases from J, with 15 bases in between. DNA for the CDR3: TGTGCCAGCTCATACCTGGGACCATCCGATACGCAGTATTTT. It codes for CASSYLGPSDTQYF.

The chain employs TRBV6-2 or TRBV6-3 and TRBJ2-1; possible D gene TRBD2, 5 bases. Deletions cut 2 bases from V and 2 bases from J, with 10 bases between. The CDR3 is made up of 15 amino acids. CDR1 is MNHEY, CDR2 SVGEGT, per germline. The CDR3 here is CASSYPQRTYNEQFF. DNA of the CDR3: TGTGCCAGCAGTTACCCCCAGCGGACCTACAATGAGCAGTTCTTC.

The CDR3 spells CASSLGSGTSTDTQYF. CDR3 nucleotide sequence: TGTGCCAGCAGCTTAGGTAGCGGGACTAGCACAGATACGCAGTATTTT. This rearrangement joins TRBV11-2 to TRBJ2-3, with 8 bases identical to TRBD2. In germline, CDR1 is SGHAT, CDR2 FQNNGV. J gave up 0 bases and V 1 base, and 3 bases lay outside the gene matches. CDR3 size: 16 residues.

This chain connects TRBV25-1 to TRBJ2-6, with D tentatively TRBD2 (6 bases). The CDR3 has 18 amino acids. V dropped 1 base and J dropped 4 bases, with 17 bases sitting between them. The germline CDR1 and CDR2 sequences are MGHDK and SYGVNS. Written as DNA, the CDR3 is TGTGCCAGCAGTGAATCGACTAGGCGGGTCGGCGGGGCCAACGTCCTGACTTTC. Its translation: CASSESTRRVGGANVLTF. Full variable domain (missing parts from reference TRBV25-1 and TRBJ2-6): EADIYQTPRYLVIGTGKKITLECSQTMGHDKMYWYQQDPGMELHLIHYSYGVNSTEKGDLSSESTVSRIRTEHFPLTLESARPSHTSQYLCASSESTRRVGGANVLTFGAGSRLTVL.